Listed below are T cell receptor beta chains from one sample, sequenced in a study of response to subunit inactivated influenza vaccine. TCRdb reanalysed the RT-PCR reads using MiXCR and keeps one entry per CDR3 protein. Of more than 150,000 distinct CDR3 sequences in the sample, nearly 9.5% were seen once. The source was non-naive T cells sorted from PBMCs, collected on the day of vaccination. These receptors originate from a man aged 50 or older who received an inactivated influenza vaccine. Each CDR3 is given with its conserved first and last residue. Each record gives: V gene, CDR3 length, CDR3 protein.

>TRBV9|15
CASSVSGGWQETQYF
>TRBV6-1|17
CASSEYAGGPPTGELFF
>TRBV29-1|12
CSVTGTANEQYF
>TRBV11-2|17
CASSLAPSGSGLDTQYF
>TRBV5-6|15
CASSLSSGVTDTQYF
>TRBV5-6|13
CASSLTLAETQYF
>TRBV2|11
CASRSYNEQFF
>TRBV6-5|16
CASSYFSTGLNTEAFF
>TRBV18|14
CASSPGFGNQPQHF
>TRBV20-1|14
CSARSRGSGGELFF
>TRBV30|14
CAWSGRGTSEKLFF
>TRBV11-2|15
CASSTNRAMGYEQYF
>TRBV5-1|15
CASSEQGAANEKLFF
>TRBV7-6|16
CASSPPGGRMSVEQYF
>TRBV12-3/TRBV12-4|15
CASAIFGANSYEQYF
>TRBV15|16
CATSRDPGQGLTEAFF
>TRBV6-1|14
CASSEVREASGYTF
>TRBV7-2|17
CASSLVALAGVGGELFF
>TRBV12-3/TRBV12-4|16
CASSSSYPGKGYEQYF
>TRBV6-2/TRBV6-3|15
CASSYSGQGGQPQHF
>TRBV12-3/TRBV12-4|14
CASSQSGTEFEQYF
>TRBV20-1|15
CSARDFDRGGYGYTF
>TRBV11-2|15
CASSGQGARGTEAFF
>TRBV12-3/TRBV12-4|17
CASSLHRGGSGANVLTF
>TRBV4-1|16
CASSQAYRGGAYEQYF
>TRBV20-1|15
CSASPARTGGPEQYF
>TRBV3-1|17
CASREPGTSGDTDTQYF
>TRBV12-3/TRBV12-4|13
CASKRTLESPQYF
>TRBV12-3/TRBV12-4|16
CASSFLAGGAGETQYF
>TRBV7-2|14
CASSPHSLGETQYF
>TRBV5-1|16
CASSFGQGLGTDTQYF